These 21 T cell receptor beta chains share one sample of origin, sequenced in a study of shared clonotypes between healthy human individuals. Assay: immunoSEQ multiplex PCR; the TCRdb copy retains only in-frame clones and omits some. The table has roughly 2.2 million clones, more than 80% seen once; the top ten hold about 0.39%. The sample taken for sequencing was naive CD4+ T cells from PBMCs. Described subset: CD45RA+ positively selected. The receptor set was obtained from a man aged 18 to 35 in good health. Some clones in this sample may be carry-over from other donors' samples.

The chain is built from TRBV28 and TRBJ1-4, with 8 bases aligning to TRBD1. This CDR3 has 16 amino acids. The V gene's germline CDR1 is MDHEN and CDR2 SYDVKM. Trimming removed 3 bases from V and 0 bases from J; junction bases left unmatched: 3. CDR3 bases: TGTGCCAGCAGTTTCCAGGGGGCGGCAACTAATGAAAAACTGTTTTTT. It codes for CASSFQGAATNEKLFF.

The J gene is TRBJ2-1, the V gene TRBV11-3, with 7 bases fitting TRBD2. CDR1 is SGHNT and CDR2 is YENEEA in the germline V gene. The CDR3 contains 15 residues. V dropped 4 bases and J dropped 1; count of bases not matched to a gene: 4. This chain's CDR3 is CASSYRRGSYNEQFF. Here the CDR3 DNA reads TGTGCCAGCAGCTATCGGCGGGGGTCCTACAATGAGCAGTTCTTC.

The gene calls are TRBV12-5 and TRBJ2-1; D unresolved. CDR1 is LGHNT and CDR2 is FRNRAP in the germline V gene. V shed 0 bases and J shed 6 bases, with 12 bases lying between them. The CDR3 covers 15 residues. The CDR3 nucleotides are TGTGCTAGTGGTTTGGTACTGGGAACCTCCAATGAGCAGTTCTTC. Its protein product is CASGLVLGTSNEQFF.

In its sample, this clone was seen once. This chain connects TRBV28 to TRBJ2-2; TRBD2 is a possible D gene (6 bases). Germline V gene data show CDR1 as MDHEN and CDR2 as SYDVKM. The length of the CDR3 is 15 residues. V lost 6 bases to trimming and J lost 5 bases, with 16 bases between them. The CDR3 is CASRGDSQGTGELFF. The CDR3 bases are TGTGCCAGCAGGGGGGACTCACAAGGAACCGGGGAGCTGTTTTTT.

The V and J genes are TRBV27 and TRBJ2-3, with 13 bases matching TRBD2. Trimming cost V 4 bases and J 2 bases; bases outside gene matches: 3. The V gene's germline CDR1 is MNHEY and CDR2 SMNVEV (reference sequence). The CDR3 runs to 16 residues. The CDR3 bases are TGTGCCAGCAGTTCACTAGCGGGAGGGAACACAGATACGCAGTATTTT. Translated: CASSSLAGGNTDTQYF.

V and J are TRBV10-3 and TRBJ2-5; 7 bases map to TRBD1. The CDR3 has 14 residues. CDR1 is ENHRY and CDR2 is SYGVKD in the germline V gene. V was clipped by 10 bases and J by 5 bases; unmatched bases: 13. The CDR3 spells CATSQDRRGETQYF. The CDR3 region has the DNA TGTGCCACCTCCCAGGACAGGAGAGGGGAGACCCAGTACTTC.

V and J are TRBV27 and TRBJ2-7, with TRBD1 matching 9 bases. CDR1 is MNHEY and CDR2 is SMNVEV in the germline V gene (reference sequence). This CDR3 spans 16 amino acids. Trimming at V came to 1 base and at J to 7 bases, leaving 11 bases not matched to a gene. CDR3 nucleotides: TGTGCCAGCAGTTTATACGTAACAGGGGGCCATAGGGAGCAGTACTTC. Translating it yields CASSLYVTGGHREQYF.

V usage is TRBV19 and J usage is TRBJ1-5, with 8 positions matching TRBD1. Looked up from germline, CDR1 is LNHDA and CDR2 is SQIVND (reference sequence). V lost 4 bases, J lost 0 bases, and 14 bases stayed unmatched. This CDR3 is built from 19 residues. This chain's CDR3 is CASSTLRGTGSYSNQPQHF. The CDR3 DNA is TGTGCCAGTAGTACGCTGAGGGGGACAGGATCGTATAGCAATCAGCCCCAGCATTTT.

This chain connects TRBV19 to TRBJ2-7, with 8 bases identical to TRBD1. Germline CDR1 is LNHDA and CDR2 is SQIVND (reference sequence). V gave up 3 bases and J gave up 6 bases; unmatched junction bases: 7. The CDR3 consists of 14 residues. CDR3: CASSIDRGRGEQYF. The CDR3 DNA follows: TGTGCCAGTAGTATCGACAGGGGAAGGGGCGAGCAGTACTTC.

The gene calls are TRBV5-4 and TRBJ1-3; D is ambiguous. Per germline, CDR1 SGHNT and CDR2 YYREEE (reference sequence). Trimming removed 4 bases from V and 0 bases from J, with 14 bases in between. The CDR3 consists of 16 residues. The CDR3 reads CASSDGPGRSGNTIYF. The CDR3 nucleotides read TGTGCCAGCAGCGACGGACCCGGCCGCTCTGGAAACACCATATATTTT.

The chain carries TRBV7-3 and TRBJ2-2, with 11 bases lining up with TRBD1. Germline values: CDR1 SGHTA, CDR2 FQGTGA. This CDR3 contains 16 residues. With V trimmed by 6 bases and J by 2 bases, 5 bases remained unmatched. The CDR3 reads CASSTRTGGNTGELFF. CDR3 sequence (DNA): TGTGCCAGCAGTACCAGGACAGGGGGCAACACCGGGGAGCTGTTTTTT.

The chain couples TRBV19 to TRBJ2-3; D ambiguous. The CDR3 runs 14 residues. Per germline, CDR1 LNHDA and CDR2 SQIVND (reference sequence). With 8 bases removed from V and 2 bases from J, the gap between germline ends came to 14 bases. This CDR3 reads CASGGTAATDTQYF. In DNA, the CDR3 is TGTGCCAGTGGTGGAACTGCAGCCACAGATACGCAGTATTTT.

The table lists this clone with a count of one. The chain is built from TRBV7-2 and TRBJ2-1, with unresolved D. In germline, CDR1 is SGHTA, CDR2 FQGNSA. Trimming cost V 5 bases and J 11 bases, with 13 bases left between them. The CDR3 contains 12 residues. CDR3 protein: CASSPQASQQFF. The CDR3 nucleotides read TGTGCCAGCAGCCCCCAGGCCTCCCAGCAGTTCTTC.

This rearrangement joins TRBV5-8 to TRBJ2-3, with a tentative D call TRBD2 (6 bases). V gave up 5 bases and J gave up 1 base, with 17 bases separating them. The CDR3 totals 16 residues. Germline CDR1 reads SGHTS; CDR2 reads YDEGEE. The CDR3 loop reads CASSSFPGSGTDTQYF. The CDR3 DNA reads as TGTGCCAGCAGTTCTTTCCCCGGGAGTGGCACAGATACGCAGTATTTT.

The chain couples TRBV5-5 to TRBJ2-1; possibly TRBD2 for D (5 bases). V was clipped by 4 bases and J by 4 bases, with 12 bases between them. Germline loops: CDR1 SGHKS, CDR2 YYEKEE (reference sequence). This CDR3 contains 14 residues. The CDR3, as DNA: TGTGCCAGCAGCGCTTCGGACTGGTACAATGAGCAGTTCTTC. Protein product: CASSASDWYNEQFF.

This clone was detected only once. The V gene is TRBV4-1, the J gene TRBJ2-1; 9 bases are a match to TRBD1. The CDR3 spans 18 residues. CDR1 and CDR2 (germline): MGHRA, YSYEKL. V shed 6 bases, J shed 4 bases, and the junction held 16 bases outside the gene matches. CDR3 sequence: CASRRRPLRTGVYNEQFF. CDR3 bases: TGCGCCAGCAGGAGGCGGCCCTTAAGGACAGGGGTATACAATGAGCAGTTCTTC.

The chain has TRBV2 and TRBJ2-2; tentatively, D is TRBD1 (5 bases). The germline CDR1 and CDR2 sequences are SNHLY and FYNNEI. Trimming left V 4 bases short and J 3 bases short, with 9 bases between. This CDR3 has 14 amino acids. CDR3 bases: TGTGCCAGCAGTGGGCAGGGTTACACCGGGGAGCTGTTTTTT. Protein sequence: CASSGQGYTGELFF.

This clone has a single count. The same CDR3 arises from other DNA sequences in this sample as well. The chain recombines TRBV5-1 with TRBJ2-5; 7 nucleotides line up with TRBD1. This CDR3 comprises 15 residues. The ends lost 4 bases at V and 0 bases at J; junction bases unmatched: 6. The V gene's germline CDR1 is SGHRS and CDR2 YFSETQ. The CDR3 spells CASSPGTAYQETQYF. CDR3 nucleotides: TGCGCCAGCAGCCCGGGGACAGCCTACCAAGAGACCCAGTACTTC. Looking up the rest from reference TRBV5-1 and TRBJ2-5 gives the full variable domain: KAGVTQTPRYLIKTRGQQVTLSCSPISGHRSVSWYQQTPGQGLQFLFEYFSETQRNKGNFPGRFSGRQFSNSRSEMNVSTLELGDSALYLCASSPGTAYQETQYFGPGTRLLVL.

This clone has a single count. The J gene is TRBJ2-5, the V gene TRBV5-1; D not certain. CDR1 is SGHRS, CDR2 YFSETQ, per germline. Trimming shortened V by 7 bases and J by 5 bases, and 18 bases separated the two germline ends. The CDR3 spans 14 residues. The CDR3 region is CASVRNPVRETQYF. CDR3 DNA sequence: TGCGCCAGCGTCCGAAACCCCGTCCGGGAGACCCAGTACTTC.

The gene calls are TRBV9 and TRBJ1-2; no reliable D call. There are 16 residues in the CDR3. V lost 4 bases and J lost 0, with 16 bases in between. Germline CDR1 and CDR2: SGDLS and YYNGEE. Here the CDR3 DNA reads TGTGCCAGCAGCTCAGACGGGTTTACTACTAACTATGGCTACACCTTC. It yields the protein CASSSDGFTTNYGYTF.

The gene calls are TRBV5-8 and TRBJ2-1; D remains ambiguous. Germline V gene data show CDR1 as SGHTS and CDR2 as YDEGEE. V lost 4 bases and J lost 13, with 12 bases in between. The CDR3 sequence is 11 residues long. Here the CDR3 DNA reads TGTGCCAGCAGCAGGACCCCCGACCAGTTCTTC. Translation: CASSRTPDQFF.